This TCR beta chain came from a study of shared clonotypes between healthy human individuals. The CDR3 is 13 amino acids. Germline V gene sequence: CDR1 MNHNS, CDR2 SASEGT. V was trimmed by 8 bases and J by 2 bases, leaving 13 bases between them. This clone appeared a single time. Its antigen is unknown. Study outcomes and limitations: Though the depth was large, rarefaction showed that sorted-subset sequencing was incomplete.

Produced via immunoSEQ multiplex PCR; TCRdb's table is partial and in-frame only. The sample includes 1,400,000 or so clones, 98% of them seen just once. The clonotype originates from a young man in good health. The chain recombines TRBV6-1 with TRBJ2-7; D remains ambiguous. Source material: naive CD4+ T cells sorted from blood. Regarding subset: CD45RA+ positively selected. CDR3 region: CASETLYPYEQYF. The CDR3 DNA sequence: TGTGCCAGCGAGACTCTATACCCCTACGAGCAGTACTTC.